The T cell receptor beta chain described here comes from a study of blood T cell repertoires in COVID-19. Study information: Sites across the United States, Italy and Spain contributed samples from acute and convalescent COVID-19. Sources were T cells, B-cell-depleted T cells, or PBMCs; the material itself was cDNA or gDNA.

Between the trimmed V and J ends, which lost 0 bases and 8 bases, there was a span of 13 bases. The germline CDR1 and CDR2 sequences are GTSNPN and SVGIG (reference sequence). This CDR3 is 14 amino acids long. Methods used by the authors: Quantification of nucleated cells was approximated via reference gene primer amplification. The method was immunoSEQ multiplex PCR; TCRdb's version includes in-frame clones alone and lacks a portion of them. V and J calls and clone size are given by that table; D and trimming were obtained from the DNA. The sample contains over 35,000 clones, 90% of which appear only once.

V and J are TRBV30 and TRBJ1-4, with a tentative D call TRBD1 (6 bases). The material sequenced was peripheral blood. This sequence originates from a man in his 70s with active COVID-19. This chain's CDR3 is CAWSVLGAVEKLFF. CDR3 DNA sequence: TGTGCCTGGAGTGTACTGGGGGCGGTGGAAAAACTGTTTTTT.